What follows describes a single T cell receptor beta chain. It lacks a known antigen. Base qualities are not recorded, but no much larger clone differs from it by a single base. Libraries were made using the immunoSEQ multiplex PCR assay. For the multiplex PCR, a mixture combining 60 forward primers for TCR Vbeta segments and 13 reverse primers for TCR Jbeta segments was used. The CDR3 region of rearranged TCR beta genes was amplified from genomic DNA with a multiplex PCR assay. The amplified TCR beta libraries were sequenced on the Illumina HiSeq System as 87-base-pair reads. The authors processed their data as follows. A later analysis counted around 72 million unique TCR beta chains across the 700 or so repertoires, and some 11 million of these chains were shared by at least two donors. Raw reads were error-corrected and collapsed into unique sequences by a nearest-neighbor algorithm in which closely related sequences were merged to remove PCR and sequencing errors. CDR3 sequences were aligned to IMGT reference sequences to assign V, D and J gene segments. Each retained sequence needed at least a six-nucleotide match to both a V gene segment and a J gene segment. A rearrangement was called productive if the CDR3 had no stop codons and remained in frame with V and J, and every other rearrangement was called non-productive. CDR3 was defined according to IMGT convention as the region running from the second conserved V-encoded cysteine to the conserved J-encoded phenylalanine. In an earlier analysis of roughly 580 of the donors, sequences lacking an unambiguous match to a single V gene segment were excluded. An earlier analysis of several hundred of the donors called V segments functional above 56.7% productive rearrangements and segregating when the between-donor standard deviation exceeded 5%. A statistical classification framework was built to diagnose cytomegalovirus status from the catalog of TCR beta chain sequences. A later analysis assigned V and J genes by comparing TCR nucleotide sequences with IMGT/GENE-DB human TR gene sequences. A later analysis assigned CDR3 sequences and most-parsimonious VDJ recombination scenarios with the TCRdist pipeline. In a later analysis, each TCR beta chain was defined by its CDR3 amino acid sequence together with its V-gene family, and reads without a unique V-gene family were excluded. A later analysis removed roughly 590 highly shared, low-generation-probability nucleotide sequences to deal with suspected cross-contamination and a sequencing artifact. In a later analysis, a clonal expansion index for each public chain was calculated from normalized within-repertoire ranks of inferred template counts. In a later analysis, generation probabilities were computed with a VDJ recombination model fitted to out-of-frame rearrangements, and the resulting probabilities were checked against IGoR. In a later analysis, TCR-TCR, TCR-HLA and TCR-CMV co-occurrence was scored with hypergeometric tests, and a repertoire-size bias correction was applied to TCR pairs. A later analysis estimated false discovery rates by permuting HLA or CMV assignments 20 times. A later analysis grouped co-occurring TCRs with DBSCAN, adding TCRdist sequence similarity when clustering within HLA-allele-positive subsets. For co-occurrence clustering, repertoires with fewer than 30,000 or more than 120,000 public chains were excluded, along with several repertoires with anomalous nucleotide sharing. TCRdb carries this immuneACCESS record with in-frame sequences only. Its versions omit some clonotypes, under half of them owing to an unresolved V gene in the studies checked, with the rest unexplained. Clone size and the V and J calls come from that table; the DNA yielded D and trimming. This sample gives 150,000 to 200,000 clones in total; about 88% of them show up just once. Clones ranked in the top ten supply 1.5% to 2% of the sample.

The germline V gene encodes CDR1 LNHNV and CDR2 YYDKDF (reference sequence). Its CDR3 holds 15 amino acids, cysteine through phenylalanine. Only the CDR3 DNA stays, 45 bases, in frame from base 1. Deletion took 0 bases off V and 4 bases off J, with a span of 10 bases between the germline ends. This sample is part of a study of cytomegalovirus exposure and HLA in healthy donors (dated by TCRdb to 2017 to 2019). Broadly, across the study: In an earlier analysis of 587 of the donors, 250 to 300 Gb of sequence data and approximately 100 million unique TCR beta sequences from some 170 million T cells were reported. To study patterns of TCR occurrence, a later analysis re-analyzed previously published TCR beta repertoires from 666 donors and added high-resolution HLA genotyping. The genetic ancestry cluster associated with self-reported Caucasian donors included 81% of the roughly 400 genotyped donors. On average, about 240,000 unique TCR beta nucleotide sequences were sequenced per donor among a few hundred genotyped donors of the cohort, with about 17% of those sequences being non-productive. Along with the approximately 600-subject first cohort, a separate validation cohort of more than 90 different subjects was used. An earlier analysis of approximately 580 of the donors used high-throughput TCR beta sequencing to judge whether each TCR beta V gene segment behaved as functional or pseudogenic. An early release that covered 640 HLA-typed donors contained approximately 300 gigabases of sequencing data and tens of millions of unique TCR sequences. HLA typing covered class I and class II loci at four-digit resolution. Donor age, sex, ethnicity and CMV serostatus were compiled together with the repertoire data. Using immunosequencing, the study profiled T cell repertoires from around 670 subjects and related those repertoires to cytomegalovirus serostatus. Because of strong linkage in the cohort, roughly five DR-DQ haplotypes were treated as single units for association and clustering. The study aimed to test whether cataloging public T cell receptors could reveal signatures of past pathogen exposure. The number of donors typed differed by locus, with roughly 620-630 for A, B, C, DRB1 and DQB1, approximately 500 for DQA1, over 600 for DPA1, and some 470 for DPB1. A later genetic analysis took genome-wide SNP genotypes for about 55% of the roughly 700 donors and used that subset as a discovery cohort. Every discovery cohort repertoire had been produced on one sequencing platform. Rather than drawing on any new phenotypic data, the later analysis identified candidate immune exposures from TCR beta sequences and the way those sequences occurred across donors. High-throughput TCR immunosequencing, statistical association of individual TCRs with disease status, and machine learning were combined to predict cytomegalovirus infection status. Overall study outcomes, separate from this receptor: According to a later analysis, TCR association rates differed among HLA loci, with DRB1 alleles showing the most associated TCRs and HLA-C alleles showing the fewest. A later analysis found that most CMV-associated TCR beta chains appeared HLA-restricted, with HLA associations seemingly driven largely by CMV exposure. The authors suggested that the approach could potentially be generalized to other disease states and immunological phenotypes. A later analysis associated approximately 17,000 TCR beta sequences with specific HLA alleles at a false discovery rate of 0.05. A few of the identified cytomegalovirus-associated TCR beta chains were confirmed in vitro to be specific for cytomegalovirus antigens. In an earlier analysis of some 640 of the donors, most TCR beta V segments were observed in productive rearrangements about 87% or about 30% of the time, broadly matching IMGT annotations. Because counts were too low, under 20 rarely observed V segments, including chromosome 9 orphons, were left out of the earlier analysis of 500 to 750 of the donors. When HLA alleles, especially DR and DQ, strongly co-occurred, TCR associations were difficult to assign to individual alleles. Several of the top co-occurrence clusters appeared to be linked to parvovirus B19, influenza, CMV and Epstein-Barr virus, according to a later analysis. A cluster of highly shared sequence variants was judged likely to be a technical artifact of the sequencing pipeline. Correlated functional status among segregating V segments might be attributable to linkage disequilibrium, but an unknown experimental factor could not be ruled out. A further reported finding was that TCR beta sequences accurately predicted the HLA-A and HLA-B alleles for most subjects in the first cohort. In both the original and validation cohorts, the classifier was reported to diagnose cytomegalovirus status with high specificity and sensitivity. The 87-base-pair reads could not distinguish some IMGT-functional V segments, including TRBV6-2 and TRBV6-3, so those segments were excluded. A later genetic analysis reported fewer N-insertions in productive TCRs among donors in an Asian-associated ancestry cluster than the approximately 670-donor mean. A later analysis found that HLA-associated TCR beta chains were more clonally expanded and had lower generation probabilities than equally common non-associated chains. A later genetic analysis associated a missense DCLRE1C variant with V-gene and J-gene trimming of TCR beta chains, and an independent cohort replicated the association. HLA typing was unavailable for some donors at each locus, so association tests used only the typed subset. This cohort had only TCR beta chains sequenced, and the lack of alpha or paired-chain data limited which features could be detected. Most TCR sequences were observed very rarely across donors, whereas some public TCRs were present in many individuals. The study listed 150 to 200 TCR beta chains as associated with cytomegalovirus. The presence/absence analyses assumed that sequencing depth was roughly uniform across donors, and that assumption may not be true. CMV serostatus was the only immune exposure information available for the cohort.

The cohort consisted of approximately 670 healthy bone marrow donors. All cohort members were sampled while nominally healthy, although unrecorded immune exposures were likely present. The donor was CMV seronegative and was included in the group of under 450 seronegative cohort members. A peripheral blood sample was collected from each donor, and TCR beta sequencing was performed on peripheral blood mononuclear cells. Genomic DNA was extracted from the blood cell samples with the Qiagen DNeasy Blood Extraction Kit. The chain is assembled from TRBV15 and TRBJ1-5; no D gene call is confident. The receptor was isolated from a woman between 18 and 29 years old in good health and CMV-seronegative. Sequencing input: PBMCs. The CDR3: CATSRDLQENQPQHF. The nucleotides are TGTGCCACCAGCAGAGATTTGCAGGAAAATCAGCCCCAGCATTTT. Joined to the reference TRBV15 and TRBJ1-5 proteins, this CDR3 gives the full variable domain: DAMVIQNPRYQVTQFGKPVTLSCSQTLNHNVMYWYQQKSSQAPKLLFHYYDKDFNNEADTPDNFQSRRPNTSFCFLDIRSPGLGDTAMYLCATSRDLQENQPQHFGDGTRLSIL.